This note documents a single T cell receptor beta chain sequence. Its antigen is currently unknown. The data derive from a study of T cell responses to AZD1222 COVID-19 vaccine. Sequencing used immunoSEQ multiplex PCR; TCRdb keeps in-frame clones, though not all of them. Here the sample spans about 99,000 clones, around nine tenths being singletons. There are 13 residues in the CDR3. Trimming stripped 4 bases from V and 3 bases from J, with 13 bases between. CDR1 and CDR2 (germline): GTSNPN, SVGIG (reference sequence). Study-level results: Distributed over spike, vaccine-associated CD4 TCRs predominated at 160-218 and 743-854. Seropositive status at baseline applied to only five or six AZD1222 recipients. Spike-specific TCR breadth and depth went up after people got two AZD1222 doses.

V usage is TRBV30 and J usage is TRBJ2-7; maybe TRBD1 (5 bases). This clonotype originated in an adult who received the MenACWY meningococcal vaccine as a control. The sample in question was peripheral blood, obtained 28 days after the second dose of the MenACWY control vaccine. This CDR3 is CAWTRQNLYEQYF. DNA of the CDR3: TGTGCCTGGACTCGACAGAACCTCTACGAGCAGTACTTC.